This TCR beta chain emerged from a study of T cell repertoires and HLA-DP antigens. Study overall: Donor ages ranged from 18-to-29 to 60-to-69; two men, one woman.

Germline CDR1 and CDR2: WNHNN and SYGVQD (reference sequence). V lost 5 bases, J lost 6 bases, and 12 bases stayed unmatched. This CDR3 spans 16 amino acids. Regarding the study as a whole: Average cumulative frequency of previously undetected clones was over 30% against one allele and around 50% against the other.

The table came from immunoSEQ multiplex PCR; TCRdb's copy has only in-frame clones and leaves some out. The sample includes approximately 100,000 clones, about 89% of them seen just once. In this sample, this clone turned up once. Its antigen remains unknown. This TCR was recovered from a man aged 45-65 years in good health and CMV-seronegative. V and J are TRBV10-1 and TRBJ1-1; 10 bases match TRBD1. The sequencing sample was made of CD4+ T cells from PBMCs. CDR3 region: CASSYETGGMMAEAFF. CDR3 nucleotide sequence: TGCGCCAGCAGTTACGAGACAGGGGGCATGATGGCTGAAGCTTTCTTT.